This T cell receptor (beta chain) originates from a study of vaccination and CD4 T cells after COVID-19. Study details: Overlapping peptides covering the spike proteins of SARS-CoV-2, HCoV-NL63, HCoV-OC43 and HCoV-229E were added to stimulate cells.

The treatment here: roughly 11-day PBMC culture with coronavirus spike peptide pools or control peptides (ViraFEST assay). Cell culture was performed with around 2 million PBMCs per well in the presence of approximately 10 IU/ml IL-2 and approximately 9.6 ug/ml peptide pools. CDR3 size: 16 residues. The germline gives CDR1 KGHSH, CDR2 LQKENI. Trimming pared 0 bases from V and 5 bases from J, leaving 14 bases between. Cultured CD4+ T-cell DNA underwent Oncomine TCR Beta short-read sequencing. From the PCR reads, TCRdb called clonotypes with MiXCR, one entry per CDR3 protein. Seen here are 15,000 to 25,000 distinct CDR3 sequences, around 40% observed once, and the top ten hold 25% to 35%. This clonotype has more than one count but fewer than ten. Its antigen is still unknown.

The clonotype was recovered from a human donor who received a COVID-19 vaccine. The material sequenced was CD4+ T cells from blood, cultured in vitro, taken before SARS-CoV-2 vaccination. The J gene is TRBJ1-5, the V gene TRBV18; no definite D call. The CDR3 nucleotides are TGTGCCAGCTCACCACCGGGCAAGAGGATGGATCAGCCCCAGCATTTT. The encoded protein is CASSPPGKRMDQPQHF.